This entry features one T cell receptor (beta chain) sequence. Its antigen is still unknown. This sample was included in a study of Ad26.COV2.S vaccination and SARS-CoV-2 variants. Findings and limits, study-wide: Non-spike TCR breadth did not differ much between vaccine and placebo recipients.

Specified treatment: roughly 19 received Ad26.COV2.S at low or high dose, single or two shots; several received placebo; per-sample allocation not given. Sampling was done on day 63 after the first vaccine or placebo injection. TCRdb's table, derived via immunoSEQ multiplex PCR, lists solely in-frame clones and lacks some. The data show 200,000 to 250,000 clones, around nine tenths seen once. This clonotype originated in a person between 18 and 65 years old who received the Ad26.COV2.S COVID-19 vaccine or a placebo. Sequences were derived from peripheral blood, sampled in a trial of Ad26.COV2.S vaccine versus placebo.

CDR3 DNA sequence: TGTGCCAGCAGTCCGGACGGGCCCGGTCGTTCACCCCTCCACTTT. Protein sequence: CASSPDGPGRSPLHF. This sequence joins TRBV6-2 or TRBV6-3 and TRBJ1-6; D gene uncertain. From germline, CDR1 is MNHEY and CDR2 SVGEGT. The CDR3 spans 15 residues. V lost 5 bases to trimming and J lost 9 bases, with 17 bases between them.